This TCR beta chain was observed in a study of blood T cells in healthy people across ages. A remark on this clonotype: Its antigen is not identified.

The V gene's germline CDR1 is SNHLY and CDR2 FYNNEI. J lost 6 bases, V lost 6 bases, and 3 bases had no gene match. This CDR3 region has 15 residues. General study findings and limits: Diversity estimates from one million T cells were considered underestimates.

Alongside a J-beta primer mix, a sample-barcoded 5' primer served in a second PCR lasting about 6 to 11 cycles. Each sample provided no less than 2.5 million CDR3-containing paired-end reads. Each CDR3 protein is one row after TCRdb ran MiXCR on the 5' RACE reads. The sample records about 580,000 distinct CDR3 sequences, roughly 48% being singletons. What was sequenced was blood. The chain links TRBV2 to TRBJ2-2, with 14 bases fitting TRBD2. This sequence originates from a man at least 80 years old in good health. CDR3 sequence reads: CASRGLAGGPGELFF. Here the CDR3 DNA reads TGTGCCAGCAGAGGACTAGCGGGGGGACCCGGGGAGCTGTTTTTT.